This T cell receptor beta chain stems from a study of blood T cells in healthy people across ages. V dropped 8 bases and J dropped 2 bases, with 16 bases sitting between them. The CDR3 runs 15 residues. A second PCR, run for about 7 to 11 cycles, used a sample-barcoded 5' primer plus a J-beta primer mix. Each CDR3 protein is one row after TCRdb ran MiXCR on the 5' RACE reads. The data show roughly 500,000 distinct CDR3 sequences, 25% to 30% seen once. In this sample, this clonotype turned up a few times. The gene calls are TRBV12-3 or TRBV12-4 and TRBJ2-1; perhaps TRBD1 as D (6 bases). Sequencing was done on a sample of blood. The sequence derives from a woman in her seventies in good health. The CDR3 DNA is TGTGCCAGCTGCCCCCAGGGGCACACCTACAATGAGCAGTTCTTC. Its translation is CASCPQGHTYNEQFF.